This T cell receptor beta chain is from a study of blood T cell repertoires in COVID-19. In the study overall: Both acute and convalescent COVID-19 samples were obtained from the United States, Italy and Spain.

In the original workflow: Nucleated cell counts were estimated from reference gene primer amplification. This table comes from immunoSEQ multiplex PCR, and its TCRdb copy is limited to in-frame clones, with some not included. The V and J calls and clone size are taken from that table; D and trimming were inferred from the DNA. The data contain about 73,000 clones, over 70% of them singletons. This clonotype originated in a man older than 75 with active or convalescent COVID-19. Sequencing input: peripheral blood.

The CDR3 region is CASSPRDRGRNTEAFF. The CDR3 nucleotides are TGTGCCAGCTCACCGCGGGACAGGGGGCGAAACACTGAAGCTTTCTTT. This chain links TRBV18 with TRBJ1-1; 12 bases align to TRBD1. J gave up 2 bases and V 3 bases, and 4 bases lay outside the gene matches. Germline assignment: CDR1 KGHSH and CDR2 LQKENI. The CDR3 is made up of 16 amino acids.